Below are 26 T cell receptor beta chains sequenced from a single sample in a study of control samples from healthy donors and cancer patients. Libraries were prepared by immunoSEQ multiplex PCR; TCRdb keeps only in-frame clonotypes and omits some of them. The sample carries 120,000 to 150,000 clones, more than 90% recorded once. Sequencing input: blood. The source is a man aged 25 to 40 in good health.

The chain has TRBV4-2 and TRBJ2-1, with 9 nucleotides matching TRBD2. Germline assignment: CDR1 LGHNA and CDR2 YNFKEQ. J gave up 8 bases and V 4 bases, and 15 bases lay outside the gene matches. This CDR3 spans 17 amino acids. CDR3 DNA: TGTGCCAGCAGCCTCCTAGCCGGTAGCGGGAGAGGGGATGAGCAGTTCTTC. Residues: CASSLLAGSGRGDEQFF.

The J gene is TRBJ2-2, the V gene TRBV18; 11 positions match TRBD1. Trimming removed 3 bases from V and 4 bases from J; junction bases left unmatched: 4. CDR1 is KGHSH and CDR2 is LQKENI in the germline V gene. This CDR3 comprises 16 residues. Written as DNA, the CDR3 is TGTGCCAGCTCACCGCAAGGGACAGGGGGCACCGGGGAGCTGTTTTTT. Protein sequence: CASSPQGTGGTGELFF.

The rearrangement joins TRBV6-5 to TRBJ2-7; 9 bases line up with TRBD2. Germline V gene data show CDR1 as MNHEY and CDR2 as SVGAGI. V shed 2 bases and J 4 bases; nucleotides not matched to a gene: 6. This CDR3 is 15 amino acids long. CDR3: CASSYAASGTYEQYF. The CDR3 bases are TGTGCCAGCAGTTACGCCGCTAGCGGGACATACGAGCAGTACTTC.

V is TRBV7-9 and J is TRBJ1-1; 7 bases fit TRBD1. V gave up 0 bases and J gave up 0 bases; unmatched junction bases: 10. CDR1 SEHNR and CDR2 FQNEAQ come from the germline V gene (reference sequence). The CDR3 has 18 amino acids. CDR3: CASSLARYRGVMNTEAFF. In DNA form, the CDR3 reads TGTGCCAGCAGCTTAGCGAGGTACAGGGGTGTCATGAACACTGAAGCTTTCTTT.

V usage is TRBV12-3 or TRBV12-4 and J usage is TRBJ1-6; no firm D call. V was pared by 3 bases and J by 8 bases, with 8 bases between. There are 13 residues in the CDR3. This CDR3 reads CASSFTIDSPLHF. The CDR3 region has the DNA TGTGCCAGCAGTTTTACCATCGATTCACCCCTCCACTTT.

The J gene is TRBJ2-5, the V gene TRBV28; TRBD1 might be the D (6 bases). The CDR3 extends over 13 amino acids. Germline V lookup: CDR1 MDHEN, CDR2 SYDVKM. V lost 4 bases and J lost 1, with 7 bases in between. CDR3 sequence reads: CASSSDSQETQYF. CDR3 nucleotide sequence: TGTGCCAGCAGTTCGGACAGCCAAGAGACCCAGTACTTC.

To note about this clone: Other nucleotide sequences from this sample produce the same CDR3. This rearrangement joins TRBV28 to TRBJ2-7; D possibly matches TRBD1 or TRBD2 (5 bases each). The V gene lost 8 bases and the J gene lost 0 bases, with 20 bases spanning the gap. Germline assignment: CDR1 MDHEN and CDR2 SYDVKM. The CDR3 is made up of 16 amino acids. CDR3: CASYGRVGRSSYEQYF. The CDR3 coding sequence is TGTGCCAGCTACGGGCGGGTGGGGCGGAGCTCCTACGAGCAGTACTTC.

CDR3 in amino acids: CASSSGGPTNEKLFF. CDR3 nucleotides: TGTGCCAGCAGCTCCGGAGGGCCAACTAATGAAAAACTGTTTTTT. The rearrangement joins TRBV7-9 to TRBJ1-4, with D unclear. Germline V gene sequence: CDR1 SEHNR, CDR2 FQNEAQ (reference sequence). CDR3 length equals 15 residues. V lost 4 bases and J 0 bases, leaving 9 bases between the germline ends.

The chain is built from TRBV27 and TRBJ1-1, with TRBD1 matching over 8 bases. The germline V gene encodes CDR1 MNHEY and CDR2 SMNVEV (reference sequence). V lost 6 bases, J lost 4 bases, and 1 base stayed unmatched. This CDR3 is 12 amino acids long. DNA for the CDR3: TGTGCCAGCAGGCAGGGGGCCACTGAAGCTTTCTTT. The encoded protein is CASRQGATEAFF.

V and J are TRBV5-1 and TRBJ2-7, with 9 bases fitting TRBD1. V was clipped by 2 bases and J by 5 bases; unmatched bases: 2. The CDR3 consists of 13 residues. CDR1 is SGHRS and CDR2 is YFSETQ in the germline V gene. The CDR3 spells CASSFGQGNEQYF. The CDR3 nucleotides are TGCGCCAGCAGCTTCGGACAGGGGAACGAGCAGTACTTC.

The chain links TRBV10-2 to TRBJ1-5; 7 nucleotides align to TRBD1. The CDR3 consists of 15 residues. The J segment lost 4 bases and the V segment lost 4 bases, leaving 7 bases of the junction unmatched. CDR1 and CDR2 (germline): WSHSY, SAAADI. CDR3 sequence: CASSGQGPRNQPQHF. The CDR3 region has the DNA TGCGCCAGCAGTGGACAGGGACCCAGGAATCAGCCCCAGCATTTT.

V is TRBV18 and J is TRBJ1-5, with D maybe TRBD1 (5 bases). The CDR3 has 15 residues. Trimming took 5 bases from V and 2 from J, leaving 13 bases between them. Germline CDR1 is KGHSH and CDR2 is LQKENI. This CDR3 is CASSGTGNGNQPQHF. CDR3 nucleotide sequence: TGTGCCAGCTCAGGGACGGGGAATGGCAATCAGCCCCAGCATTTT.

The V call is TRBV7-9, the J call TRBJ1-1; weak D call: TRBD1 (5 bases). V was trimmed by 5 bases and J by 12 bases, leaving 16 bases between them. Germline CDR1 and CDR2: SEHNR and FQNEAQ (reference sequence). The length of the CDR3 is 12 residues. The CDR3 sequence is CASSRRGGMTFF. CDR3 bases: TGTGCCAGCAGCCGCCGGGGGGGGATGACTTTCTTT.

The chain uses TRBV11-2 and TRBJ1-2, with D unclear. Germline lookup yields CDR1 SGHAT and CDR2 FQNNGV. Trimming removed 2 bases at V and 5 bases at J, with 9 bases between. The CDR3 spans 13 residues. CDR3 sequence: CASSLTENYGYTF. CDR3 nucleotides: TGTGCCAGCAGCTTAACAGAGAATTATGGCTACACCTTC.

The chain joins TRBV11-2 to TRBJ2-1; D perhaps matches TRBD2 (6 bases). Between the trimmed V and J ends, which lost 5 bases and 7 bases, there was a span of 30 bases. This CDR3 spans 19 amino acids. Germline CDR1 reads SGHAT; CDR2 reads FQNNGV. CDR3 loop: CASSLTFRRTLVGGNEQFF. CDR3 DNA: TGTGCCAGCAGCCTCACTTTTCGCAGGACATTGGTCGGGGGTAATGAGCAGTTCTTC.

A few counts support this clone. This chain links TRBV28 with TRBJ1-2, with 8 nucleotides matching TRBD1. Looked up from germline, CDR1 is MDHEN and CDR2 is SYDVKM. V was pared by 2 bases and J by 4 bases, with 12 bases of the junction left unmatched. The CDR3 length is 17 residues. The CDR3 DNA reads TGTGCCAGCAGTTTAACGGGTGGTCCAGGGGGCATCTATGGCTACACCTTC. Its protein product is CASSLTGGPGGIYGYTF.

The chain combines TRBV7-8 with TRBJ2-5; D gene unclear. The CDR3 sequence is 13 residues long. Germline V lookup: CDR1 SGHVS, CDR2 FQNEAQ. V gave up 5 bases and J gave up 5 bases, with 12 bases separating them. The CDR3 bases are TGTGCCAGCAGCCTTAGTAGGGTGGAGACCCAGTACTTC. This encodes CASSLSRVETQYF.

CDR3 nucleotide sequence: TGTGCCAGCAGTGAAAGGCAGGGACAGGAGTTAGCGGGGCAGTACTTC. Encoded protein: CASSERQGQELAGQYF. V is TRBV6-1 and J is TRBJ2-7; D is possibly TRBD1 (8 bases). Germline V CDR1 and CDR2: MNHNS, SASEGT. V was shortened by 2 bases and J by 9 bases, with 23 bases between the two germline ends. This CDR3 is built from 16 residues.

The chain employs TRBV12-3 or TRBV12-4 and TRBJ2-3, with D hard to call. The V and J ends lost 6 bases and 5 bases respectively, with 9 bases between them. This CDR3 is 12 amino acids long. The CDR3 loop is CASRTVGDTQYF. Here the CDR3 DNA reads TGTGCCAGCAGAACGGTAGGAGATACGCAGTATTTT.

The chain uses TRBV7-2 and TRBJ2-7; D possibly corresponds to TRBD2 (5 bases). The CDR3 totals 15 residues. V shed 4 bases and J shed 1 base, with 14 bases lying between them. Germline V gene lookup returns CDR1 SGHTA and CDR2 FQGNSA. The CDR3 nucleotides read TGTGCCAGCAGCTCGTGGGTTGGAGGATCCTACGAGCAGTACTTC. Translated, it gives CASSSWVGGSYEQYF.

J is TRBJ1-1 and V is TRBV19, with a possible D match to TRBD1 (5 bases). Deletions cut 0 bases from V and 0 bases from J, with 5 bases between. The CDR3 totals 14 residues. Germline V gene lookup returns CDR1 LNHDA and CDR2 SQIVND (reference sequence). The CDR3 nucleotides read TGTGCCAGTAGTATAGACAGGGTGAACACTGAAGCTTTCTTT. It is translated as CASSIDRVNTEAFF.

Many counts were recorded for this clone. This chain uses TRBV7-8 with TRBJ2-3; D may be TRBD2 (5 bases). The CDR3 runs to 13 residues. Germline values: CDR1 SGHVS, CDR2 FQNEAQ. V was trimmed by 4 bases and J by 4 bases, leaving 9 bases between them. The CDR3 coding sequence is TGTGCCAGCAGCTCAAGGCGGGCAGATACGCAGTATTTT. It encodes CASSSRRADTQYF.

The chain couples TRBV30 to TRBJ2-5; 7 bases are a match to TRBD2. The length of the CDR3 is 15 residues. V shed 4 bases, J shed 6 bases, and the junction held 14 bases outside the gene matches. Germline V gives CDR1 GTSNPN, CDR2 SVGIG (reference sequence). CDR3 loop: CAWNVGGSDLKTQYF. The CDR3 region has the DNA TGTGCCTGGAATGTGGGCGGGAGCGACTTGAAGACCCAGTACTTC.

The chain combines TRBV7-2 with TRBJ2-7; D unclear. CDR1 is SGHTA and CDR2 is FQGNSA in the germline V gene. Trimming left V 5 bases short and J 3 bases short, with 11 bases between. There are 13 residues in the CDR3. CDR3 coding DNA: TGTGCCAGCAGCCGCAATCCCAGCTACGAGCAGTACTTC. Translation gives CASSRNPSYEQYF.

The V call is TRBV5-1, the J call TRBJ2-2; 9 bases fit TRBD1. The CDR3 is 15 residues long. Germline V CDR1 and CDR2: SGHRS, YFSETQ. J was trimmed by 0 bases and V by 9 bases; bases with no gene match: 6. CDR3 protein: CATRTGGPNTGELFF. The CDR3 DNA sequence: TGCGCCACCAGAACAGGGGGCCCGAACACCGGGGAGCTGTTTTTT.

V and J are TRBV10-3 and TRBJ2-7; D not resolved. Per germline, CDR1 ENHRY and CDR2 SYGVKD. V was shortened by 8 bases and J by 5 bases, with 10 bases between the two germline ends. CDR3 length: 11 residues. CDR3 in amino acids: CAIASANEQYF. CDR3 sequence (DNA): TGTGCCATCGCGAGCGCGAACGAGCAGTACTTC.